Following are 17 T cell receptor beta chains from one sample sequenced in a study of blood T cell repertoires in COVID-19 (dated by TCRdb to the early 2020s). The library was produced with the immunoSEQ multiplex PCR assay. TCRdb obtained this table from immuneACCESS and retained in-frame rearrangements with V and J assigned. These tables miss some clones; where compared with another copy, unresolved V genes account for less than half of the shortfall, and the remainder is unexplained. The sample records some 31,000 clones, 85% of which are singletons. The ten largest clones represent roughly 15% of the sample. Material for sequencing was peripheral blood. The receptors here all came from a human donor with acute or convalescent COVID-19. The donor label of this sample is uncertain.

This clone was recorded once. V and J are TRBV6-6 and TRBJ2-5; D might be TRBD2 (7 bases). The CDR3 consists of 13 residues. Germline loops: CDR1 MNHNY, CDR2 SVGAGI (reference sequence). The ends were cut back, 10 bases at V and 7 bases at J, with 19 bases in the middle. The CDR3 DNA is TGTGCCACCGAGGGGGGGGTGCTGGGGACCCAGTACTTC. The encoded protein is CATEGGVLGTQYF.

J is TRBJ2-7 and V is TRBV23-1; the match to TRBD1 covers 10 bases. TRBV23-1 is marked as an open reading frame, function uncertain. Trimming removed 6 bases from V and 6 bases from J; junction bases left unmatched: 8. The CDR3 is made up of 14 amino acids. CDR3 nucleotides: TGCGCCAGCAGGACAGGGACAGGGGTGGCCGAGCAGTACTTC. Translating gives CASRTGTGVAEQYF.

This CDR3 reads CSYRVRYEQYF. For the CDR3, the DNA is TGCAGCTACAGGGTGCGCTACGAGCAGTACTTC. The J gene is TRBJ2-7, the V gene TRBV29-1; TRBD1 might be the D (6 bases). Germline loops: CDR1 SQVTM, CDR2 ANQGSEA. Trimming stripped 8 bases from V and 3 bases from J, with 11 bases between. The CDR3 has 11 amino acids.

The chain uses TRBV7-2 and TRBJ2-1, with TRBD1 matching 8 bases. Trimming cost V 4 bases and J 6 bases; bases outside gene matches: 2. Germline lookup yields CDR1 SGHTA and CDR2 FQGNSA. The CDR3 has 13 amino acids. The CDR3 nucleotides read TGTGCCAGCAGCTCCGACAGGGGCAATGAGCAGTTCTTC. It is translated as CASSSDRGNEQFF.

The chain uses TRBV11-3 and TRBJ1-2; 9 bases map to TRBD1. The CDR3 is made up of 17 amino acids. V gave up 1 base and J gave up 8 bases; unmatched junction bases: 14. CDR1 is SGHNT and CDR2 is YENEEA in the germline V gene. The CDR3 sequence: CASSLGGASGQGSGYTF. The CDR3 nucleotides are TGTGCCAGCAGCTTAGGGGGGGCCTCGGGACAGGGAAGCGGCTACACCTTC.

CDR3 in amino acids: CASSQGAVDTQYF. CDR3 coding DNA: TGTGCCAGCAGCCAGGGGGCGGTAGATACGCAGTATTTT. This chain connects TRBV3-1 (or the pseudogene TRBV3-2) to TRBJ2-3; TRBD1 might be the D (6 bases). CDR1 LGHDT and CDR2 YNNKEL come from the germline V gene (reference sequence). The CDR3 sequence is 13 residues long. V was cut by 3 bases and J by 5 bases, with 9 bases left in between.

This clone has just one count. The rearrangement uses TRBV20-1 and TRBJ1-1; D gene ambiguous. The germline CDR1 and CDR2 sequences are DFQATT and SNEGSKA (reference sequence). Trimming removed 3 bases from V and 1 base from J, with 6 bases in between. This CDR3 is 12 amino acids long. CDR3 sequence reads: CSASFGNTEAFF. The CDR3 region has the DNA TGCAGTGCTAGTTTCGGGAACACTGAAGCTTTCTTT.

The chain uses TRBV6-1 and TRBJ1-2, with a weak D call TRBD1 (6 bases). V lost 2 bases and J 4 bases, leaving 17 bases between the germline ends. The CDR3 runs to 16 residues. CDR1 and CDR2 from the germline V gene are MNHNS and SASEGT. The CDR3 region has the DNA TGTGCCAGCAGTGAACCACTTAAACAGGGCCCCTATGGCTACACCTTC. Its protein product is CASSEPLKQGPYGYTF.

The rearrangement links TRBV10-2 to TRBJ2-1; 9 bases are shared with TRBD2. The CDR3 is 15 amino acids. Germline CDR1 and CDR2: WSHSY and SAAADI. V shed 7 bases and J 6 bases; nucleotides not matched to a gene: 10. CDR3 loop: CASTPIAGAANEQFF. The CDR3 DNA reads TGCGCCAGCACCCCTATAGCGGGGGCCGCCAATGAGCAGTTCTTC.

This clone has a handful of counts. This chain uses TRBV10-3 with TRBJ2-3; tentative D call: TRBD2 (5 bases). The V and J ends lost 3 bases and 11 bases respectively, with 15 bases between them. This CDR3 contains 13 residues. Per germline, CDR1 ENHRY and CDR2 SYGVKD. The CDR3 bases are TGTGCCATCAGTGACGGAGGCCACTTTGGGCAGTATTTT. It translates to CAISDGGHFGQYF.

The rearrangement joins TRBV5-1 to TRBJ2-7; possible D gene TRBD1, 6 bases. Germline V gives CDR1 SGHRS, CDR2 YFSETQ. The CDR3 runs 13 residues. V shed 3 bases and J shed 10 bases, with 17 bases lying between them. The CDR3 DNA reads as TGCGCCAGCAGCTCGCTAGACAGGTCAGGACAGTACTTC. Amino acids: CASSSLDRSGQYF.

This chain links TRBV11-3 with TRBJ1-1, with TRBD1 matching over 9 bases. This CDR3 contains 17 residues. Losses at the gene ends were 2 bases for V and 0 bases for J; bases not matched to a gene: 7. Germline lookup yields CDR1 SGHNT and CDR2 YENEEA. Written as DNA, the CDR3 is TGTGCCAGCAGCTTATTTATCGGACAGGGGTTGAACACTGAAGCTTTCTTT. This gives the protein CASSLFIGQGLNTEAFF.

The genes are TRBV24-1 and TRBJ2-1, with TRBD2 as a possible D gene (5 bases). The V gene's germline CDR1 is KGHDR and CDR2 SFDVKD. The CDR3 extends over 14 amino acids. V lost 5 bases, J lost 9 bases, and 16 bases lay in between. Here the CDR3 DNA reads TGTGCCACCAGTGCCAAAGGGCCCCGGGGTGAGCAGTTCTTC. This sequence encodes CATSAKGPRGEQFF.

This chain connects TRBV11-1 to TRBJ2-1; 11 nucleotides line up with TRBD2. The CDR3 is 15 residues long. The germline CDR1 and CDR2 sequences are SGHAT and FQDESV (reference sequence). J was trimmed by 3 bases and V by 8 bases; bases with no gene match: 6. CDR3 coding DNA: TGTGCCAGCGTTATAGCGGGGGGGAACTACAATGAGCAGTTCTTC. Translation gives CASVIAGGNYNEQFF.

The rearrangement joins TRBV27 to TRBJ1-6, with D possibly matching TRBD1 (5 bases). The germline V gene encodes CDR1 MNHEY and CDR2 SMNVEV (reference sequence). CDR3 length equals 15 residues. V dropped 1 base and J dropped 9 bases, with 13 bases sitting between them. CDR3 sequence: CASSLYGGGISPLHF. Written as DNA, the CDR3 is TGTGCCAGCAGTTTATACGGGGGGGGGATTTCACCCCTCCACTTT.

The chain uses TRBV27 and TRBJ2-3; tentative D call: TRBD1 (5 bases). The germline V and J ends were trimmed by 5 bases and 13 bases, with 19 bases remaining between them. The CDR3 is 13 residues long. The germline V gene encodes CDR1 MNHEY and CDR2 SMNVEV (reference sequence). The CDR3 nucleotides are TGTGCCAGCAGTAGTGGTTGGCAGGGCGTTAAGTATTTT. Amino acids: CASSSGWQGVKYF.

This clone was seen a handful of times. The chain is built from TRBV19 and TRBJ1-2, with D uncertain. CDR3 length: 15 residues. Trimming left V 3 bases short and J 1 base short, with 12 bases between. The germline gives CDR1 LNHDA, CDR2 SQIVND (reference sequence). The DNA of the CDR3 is TGTGCCAGTAGTATCGTCACAGCAAATAACTATGGCTACACCTTC. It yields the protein CASSIVTANNYGYTF.